Listed below are T cell receptor beta chains from one sample, sequenced in a study of shared clonotypes between healthy human individuals. Using immunoSEQ multiplex PCR, the repertoire was profiled, and TCRdb retains in-frame clones only, with some absent. The data hold about 1 million clones, with around 75% observed a single time. Sequencing used memory CD4+ T cells sorted from blood. The receptors were sampled from a man younger than 35 in good health. Each CDR3 is given with its conserved first and last residue. The order of the fields is J gene, D gene, V gene, clone size, CDR3 protein, CDR3 DNA. D genes are given only for firm matches. Clone sizes are given selectively: once, few, many, or a class where the clone is expanded.

J gene: TRBJ1-1
D gene: TRBD1
V gene: TRBV6-5
clone size: .
CDR3 protein: CASRKGQGPNTEAFF
CDR3 DNA: TGTGCCAGCAGAAAGGGACAGGGGCCGAACACTGAAGCTTTCTTT

J gene: TRBJ1-2
D gene: .
V gene: TRBV19
clone size: once
CDR3 protein: CASNRANYGYTF
CDR3 DNA: TGTGCCTCAAACAGGGCCAACTATGGCTACACCTTC

J gene: TRBJ1-2
D gene: .
V gene: TRBV27
clone size: .
CDR3 protein: CASSFSGGRGSYGYTF
CDR3 DNA: TGTGCCAGCAGTTTTAGTGGGGGCAGAGGGAGCTATGGCTACACCTTC

J gene: TRBJ2-7
D gene: TRBD1
V gene: TRBV6-5
clone size: .
CDR3 protein: CASSARGTGAGEQYF
CDR3 DNA: TGTGCCAGCAGTGCGAGGGGGACAGGGGCTGGCGAGCAGTACTTC

J gene: TRBJ1-1
D gene: .
V gene: TRBV19
clone size: few
CDR3 protein: CASSTEPGAVTEAFF
CDR3 DNA: TGTGCCAGTAGCACGGAGCCGGGGGCGGTCACTGAAGCTTTCTTT

J gene: TRBJ2-1
D gene: .
V gene: TRBV2
clone size: once
CDR3 protein: CASAPTWGEQFF
CDR3 DNA: TGTGCCAGCGCACCCACCTGGGGGGAGCAGTTCTTC

J gene: TRBJ2-2
D gene: .
V gene: TRBV6-5
clone size: .
CDR3 protein: CASSRTIRGTGELFF
CDR3 DNA: TGTGCCAGCAGTCGTACCATCAGGGGCACCGGGGAGCTGTTTTTT

J gene: TRBJ2-2
D gene: .
V gene: TRBV5-6
clone size: .
CDR3 protein: CASSLEFQFGNTGELFF
CDR3 DNA: TGTGCCAGCAGCTTGGAATTCCAATTTGGGAACACCGGGGAGCTGTTTTTT

J gene: TRBJ1-1
D gene: .
V gene: TRBV6-1
clone size: .
CDR3 protein: CASSEALQGLRTEAFF
CDR3 DNA: TGTGCCAGCAGTGAAGCGCTTCAGGGGCTTAGGACTGAAGCTTTCTTT

J gene: TRBJ2-5
D gene: .
V gene: TRBV11-3
clone size: .
CDR3 protein: CASSLEFSGTSTQYF
CDR3 DNA: TGTGCCAGCAGCTTAGAGTTCTCCGGGACCTCTACCCAGTACTTC

J gene: TRBJ2-7
D gene: .
V gene: TRBV18
clone size: .
CDR3 protein: CASSPSDTREQYF
CDR3 DNA: TGTGCCAGCTCACCTTCCGATACTCGCGAGCAGTACTTC

J gene: TRBJ2-7
D gene: .
V gene: TRBV28
clone size: few
CDR3 protein: CASSTAGGGHYEQYF
CDR3 DNA: TGTGCCAGCAGTACGGCTGGGGGAGGCCACTACGAGCAGTACTTC

J gene: TRBJ2-7
D gene: .
V gene: TRBV5-1
clone size: .
CDR3 protein: CASSLSEGAYEQYF
CDR3 DNA: TGCGCCAGCAGCTTGTCAGAGGGGGCCTACGAGCAGTACTTC

J gene: TRBJ1-3
D gene: TRBD1
V gene: TRBV7-6
clone size: .
CDR3 protein: CASSFDRVGNTIYF
CDR3 DNA: TGTGCCAGCAGCTTTGACAGGGTCGGAAACACCATATATTTT

J gene: TRBJ1-2
D gene: TRBD1
V gene: TRBV7-9
clone size: .
CDR3 protein: CASSSTGYGYTF
CDR3 DNA: TGTGCCAGCAGCTCGACAGGGTATGGCTACACCTTC

J gene: TRBJ2-7
D gene: .
V gene: TRBV18
clone size: .
CDR3 protein: CASSPLAALTYEQYF
CDR3 DNA: TGTGCCAGCTCACCATTGGCAGCGTTAACCTACGAGCAGTACTTC

J gene: TRBJ2-7
D gene: .
V gene: TRBV7-2
clone size: many
CDR3 protein: CASSLAGGGISYEQYF
CDR3 DNA: TGTGCCAGCAGCTTAGCTGGAGGGGGCATCTCCTACGAGCAGTACTTC

J gene: TRBJ2-7
D gene: TRBD2
V gene: TRBV7-2
clone size: once
CDR3 protein: CASSLGGLAGGGEQYF
CDR3 DNA: TGTGCCAGCAGTTTAGGGGGACTAGCGGGAGGAGGCGAGCAGTACTTC

J gene: TRBJ1-1
D gene: TRBD1
V gene: TRBV5-1
clone size: .
CDR3 protein: CASSFEGQFNTEAFF
CDR3 DNA: TGCGCCAGCAGCTTCGAGGGACAGTTTAACACTGAAGCTTTCTTT

J gene: TRBJ1-1
D gene: .
V gene: TRBV5-1
clone size: .
CDR3 protein: CASSLYGGNGNTEAFF
CDR3 DNA: TGCGCCAGCAGCTTGTATGGAGGTAATGGGAACACTGAAGCTTTCTTT

J gene: TRBJ2-2
D gene: .
V gene: TRBV10-2
clone size: few
CDR3 protein: CASRETGELFF
CDR3 DNA: TGCGCCAGCAGGGAAACCGGGGAGCTGTTTTTT

J gene: TRBJ2-1
D gene: TRBD2
V gene: TRBV11-2
clone size: .
CDR3 protein: CASKQGSSGSSYNEQFF
CDR3 DNA: TGTGCCAGCAAACAGGGGTCTAGCGGGAGCTCCTACAATGAGCAGTTCTTC

J gene: TRBJ2-3
D gene: .
V gene: TRBV7-9
clone size: .
CDR3 protein: CASSLDPHTQYF
CDR3 DNA: TGTGCCAGCAGCTTAGATCCTCATACGCAGTATTTT

J gene: TRBJ2-7
D gene: .
V gene: TRBV19
clone size: .
CDR3 protein: CASSIVTGYTYEQYF
CDR3 DNA: TGTGCCAGTAGTATTGTGACAGGATATACCTACGAGCAGTACTTC

J gene: TRBJ2-2
D gene: TRBD2
V gene: TRBV9
clone size: .
CDR3 protein: CASSPTSGITGELFF
CDR3 DNA: TGTGCCAGCAGCCCGACTAGCGGGATAACCGGGGAGCTGTTTTTT

J gene: TRBJ2-7
D gene: .
V gene: TRBV6-5
clone size: .
CDR3 protein: CASSSGGRPSYEQYF
CDR3 DNA: TGTGCCAGCAGTTCAGGGGGGCGACCCTCCTACGAGCAGTACTTC

J gene: TRBJ2-7
D gene: .
V gene: TRBV27
clone size: once
CDR3 protein: CASSSPAVSIYEQYF
CDR3 DNA: TGTGCCAGCAGTTCTCCCGCCGTATCAATCTACGAGCAGTACTTC

J gene: TRBJ1-2
D gene: .
V gene: TRBV2
clone size: .
CDR3 protein: CASSENSANYGYTF
CDR3 DNA: TGTGCCAGCAGTGAAAACAGCGCTAACTATGGCTACACCTTC

J gene: TRBJ2-2
D gene: TRBD2
V gene: TRBV18
clone size: .
CDR3 protein: CASSQRLAGNTGELFF
CDR3 DNA: TGTGCCAGCTCACAAAGACTAGCGGGTAACACCGGGGAGCTGTTTTTT

J gene: TRBJ1-6
D gene: TRBD1
V gene: TRBV5-4
clone size: .
CDR3 protein: CASSLDRGQSPLHF
CDR3 DNA: TGTGCCAGCAGCTTGGACAGGGGGCAATCACCCCTCCACTTT

J gene: TRBJ1-1
D gene: .
V gene: TRBV18
clone size: once
CDR3 protein: CASSPVQGNTEAFF
CDR3 DNA: TGTGCCAGCTCACCAGTACAGGGGAACACTGAAGCTTTCTTT

J gene: TRBJ1-4
D gene: .
V gene: TRBV7-6
clone size: .
CDR3 protein: CASSLNEKLFF
CDR3 DNA: TGTGCCAGCAGCCTTAATGAAAAACTGTTTTTT

J gene: TRBJ2-5
D gene: .
V gene: TRBV10-3
clone size: .
CDR3 protein: CAISAGLLSETQYF
CDR3 DNA: TGTGCCATCAGTGCAGGGCTTTTATCCGAGACCCAGTACTTC

J gene: TRBJ2-2
D gene: TRBD1
V gene: TRBV2
clone size: .
CDR3 protein: CASDEHRGNTGELFF
CDR3 DNA: TGTGCCAGCGATGAGCACAGGGGTAATACCGGGGAGCTGTTTTTT

J gene: TRBJ2-3
D gene: TRBD2
V gene: TRBV30
clone size: .
CDR3 protein: CAWSVTGGPTDTQYF
CDR3 DNA: TGTGCCTGGAGTGTAACGGGAGGACCGACAGATACGCAGTATTTT

J gene: TRBJ2-2
D gene: TRBD1
V gene: TRBV16
clone size: .
CDR3 protein: CASSSPGQGFTGELFF
CDR3 DNA: TGTGCCAGCAGCTCTCCGGGACAGGGCTTCACCGGGGAGCTGTTTTTT

J gene: TRBJ1-5
D gene: .
V gene: TRBV6-6
clone size: .
CDR3 protein: CASIFSPEGNQPQHF
CDR3 DNA: TGTGCCAGCATTTTCTCGCCCGAGGGCAATCAGCCCCAGCATTTT

J gene: TRBJ2-7
D gene: TRBD2
V gene: TRBV18
clone size: .
CDR3 protein: CASSRGTSGSSYEQYF
CDR3 DNA: TGTGCCAGCTCACGGGGGACTAGCGGGAGCTCCTACGAGCAGTACTTC

J gene: TRBJ1-1
D gene: .
V gene: TRBV14
clone size: few
CDR3 protein: CASSQGLWTEAFF
CDR3 DNA: TGTGCCAGCAGCCAAGGCCTATGGACTGAAGCTTTCTTT

J gene: TRBJ1-2
D gene: TRBD1
V gene: TRBV6-5
clone size: .
CDR3 protein: CASTTFSGGYGYTF
CDR3 DNA: TGTGCCAGCACTACCTTTTCAGGGGGCTATGGCTACACCTTC

J gene: TRBJ1-1
D gene: .
V gene: TRBV10-1
clone size: .
CDR3 protein: CASSLTANTEAFF
CDR3 DNA: TGCGCCAGCAGTCTGACAGCTAACACTGAAGCTTTCTTT

J gene: TRBJ2-3
D gene: TRBD2
V gene: TRBV5-1
clone size: .
CDR3 protein: CASSVSGGIDTQYF
CDR3 DNA: TGCGCCAGCAGTGTGAGCGGGGGTATAGATACGCAGTATTTT